This passage covers 27 T cell receptor beta chains from one sample sequenced in a study of Graves' ophthalmopathy and Graves' hyperthyroidism (dated by TCRdb to the late 2010s). The data were produced on an Illumina HiSeq 2000. TCR beta CDR3 regions were amplified from RNA transcripts for repertoire sequencing. A first-round RT-PCR used HTBI primers with the Qiagen OneStep RT-PCR kit, followed by a second-round multiplex PCR, size selection and purification. TCRdb took the public reads, trimmed them with fastp at Q25, ran MiXCR for clone calling and kept in-frame beta chains. Rows merge per CDR3 protein into single entries with the most common DNA and genes. The sample yields about 14,000 distinct CDR3 sequences; roughly 50% were counted once. The ten largest clonotypes hold 45% of the sample. What was sequenced was peripheral blood. These TCRs come from a woman in her twenties or thirties with Graves' ophthalmopathy. Donor details come from another sample of the same person, matched by shared clones.

CDR3 sequence (DNA): TGTGCCAGCAGGGGACAGGTTTCTGAAAAACTGTTTTTT. This gives the protein CASRGQVSEKLFF. This chain uses TRBV5-8 with TRBJ1-4; TRBD1 aligns across 8 bases. The trim removed 5 bases at V and 7 bases at J, leaving 4 bases unmatched. This CDR3 is built from 13 residues. Germline V gene data show CDR1 as SGHTS and CDR2 as YDEGEE.

This sequence joins TRBV2 and TRBJ1-2; 8 nucleotides match TRBD1. The V gene end was trimmed by 3 bases and the J gene end by 7 bases; junction bases not matched to a gene: 10. The CDR3 spans 15 residues. Germline CDR1 reads SNHLY; CDR2 reads FYNNEI. In DNA form, the CDR3 reads TGTGCCAGCAGTGAGACCTCAGGGGGCGAGGGTGGCTACACCTTC. It yields the protein CASSETSGGEGGYTF.

Relative to its sample, this clonotype is medium-sized. V is TRBV4-2 and J is TRBJ1-5; D remains ambiguous. Germline values: CDR1 LGHNA, CDR2 YNFKEQ. Trimming removed 0 bases at V and 6 bases at J, with 12 bases between. This CDR3 comprises 15 residues. CDR3 coding DNA: TGTGCCAGCAGCCAAGAACATGCTGGGAGTCAGCCCCAGCATTTT. It encodes CASSQEHAGSQPQHF.

V and J are TRBV15 and TRBJ2-5, with no clear D. This CDR3 is built from 16 residues. The V gene lost 0 bases and the J gene lost 0 bases, with 11 bases spanning the gap. Germline V gene data show CDR1 as LNHNV and CDR2 as YYDKDF (reference sequence). The CDR3 nucleotides are TGTGCCACCAGCAGAGACTTCGTTGGGGACCAAGAGACCCAGTACTTC. This gives the protein CATSRDFVGDQETQYF.

This clonotype was detected only a few times. The V and J genes are TRBV19 and TRBJ2-6; D unresolved. V gave up 5 bases and J gave up 3 bases, with 8 bases separating them. The CDR3 is 14 amino acids. Germline lookup yields CDR1 LNHDA and CDR2 SQIVND (reference sequence). CDR3 coding DNA: TGTGCCAGTAGTGCCCCCGATGGGGCCAACGTCCTGACTTTC. It translates to CASSAPDGANVLTF.

About this clonotype: The conserved phenylalanine or tryptophan is not found at the CDR3 terminus, so this likely reflects a read error. The genes are TRBV10-2 and TRBJ2-5; D call uncertain. CDR3 length: 11 amino acids. CDR1 is WSHSY and CDR2 is SAAADI in the germline V gene. V was shortened by 5 bases and J by 4 bases, with 5 bases between the two germline ends. CDR3 protein: CASSSRETQYL. CDR3 bases: TGCGCCAGCAGTAGCCGAGAGACCCAGTACTTA.

This clonotype was detected many times. V usage is TRBV6-7 and J usage is TRBJ2-7; the D gene is possibly TRBD1 (6 bases). TRBV6-7 is labeled an ORF, and its function is uncertain. The CDR3 is made up of 18 amino acids. Between the trimmed V and J ends, which lost 0 bases and 5 bases, there was a span of 23 bases. The DNA for the CDR3 is TGTGCCAGCAGTTACTCGAAGGTTTCGGGACACCGGGGCAACGAGCAGTACGTC. Translating it yields CASSYSKVSGHRGNEQYV.

This clonotype has just a few counts. The chain is built from TRBV5-6 and TRBJ1-5; no clear D. CDR3 length equals 12 residues. Germline V CDR1 and CDR2: SGHDT, YYEEEE. With 4 bases removed from V and 7 bases from J, the gap between germline ends came to 9 bases. Here the CDR3 reads CASSTGNQPQHF. The CDR3 DNA reads as TGTGCCAGCAGCACTGGGAACCAGCCCCAGCATTTT.

This clonotype came up a few times. The J gene is TRBJ2-4, the V gene TRBV20-1; D not resolved. The V and J ends lost 7 bases and 3 bases respectively, with 16 bases between them. The CDR3 contains 14 residues. Germline CDR1 reads DFQATT; CDR2 reads SNEGSKA (reference sequence). CDR3: CSVVLGKDKNIQYF. In DNA form, the CDR3 reads TGCAGTGTCGTCCTGGGAAAAGACAAAAACATTCAGTACTTC.

Notes on this clonotype: This could be a read error, since a much larger clone is one nucleotide away. Since the CDR3 does not end with the conserved phenylalanine or tryptophan, this likely comes from a read error. The CDR3 DNA sequence: TGTGCCAGCAGTTACGGGGGGAGCTCCTACAATGAGCAGTTCCTC. Translating it yields CASSYGGSSYNEQFL. J is TRBJ2-1 and V is TRBV27, with 7 bases lining up with TRBD2. Trimming took 4 bases from V and 0 from J; bases not matched to a gene: 3. Germline V gene data show CDR1 as MNHEY and CDR2 as SMNVEV (reference sequence). This CDR3 region has 15 residues.

The CDR3 region is CAISEAGARDETQYF. The CDR3 DNA reads as TGTGCCATCAGTGAGGCAGGGGCGCGGGACGAGACCCAGTACTTC. The rearrangement uses TRBV10-3 and TRBJ2-5, with D perhaps assigned TRBD1 or TRBD2 (6 bases each). Germline V gives CDR1 ENHRY, CDR2 SYGVKD. This CDR3 has 15 amino acids. V dropped 2 bases and J dropped 5 bases, with 15 bases sitting between them.

The V and J genes are TRBV7-9 and TRBJ2-7; D not certain. The germline V and J ends were trimmed by 8 bases and 2 bases, with 7 bases remaining between them. The CDR3 is 11 residues long. The germline CDR1 and CDR2 sequences are SEHNR and FQNEAQ (reference sequence). CDR3 DNA sequence: TGTGCCAGCGGTCGGACCTACGAGCAGTACTTC. It encodes CASGRTYEQYF. Full variable domain (remainder filled in from reference TRBV7-9 and TRBJ2-7): DTGVSQNPRHKITKRGQNVTFRCDPISEHNRLYWYRQTLGQGPEFLTYFQNEAQLEKSRLLSDRFSAERPKGSFSTLEIQRTEQGDSAMYLCASGRTYEQYFGPGTRLTVT.

This chain connects TRBV5-1 to TRBJ2-7, with TRBD1 matching 9 bases. CDR1 and CDR2 from the germline V gene are SGHRS and YFSETQ. Losses at the gene ends were 4 bases for V and 5 bases for J; bases not matched to a gene: 13. The CDR3 has 16 amino acids. The CDR3 protein is CASSHEQGARSDEQYF. The DNA of the CDR3 is TGCGCCAGCAGCCACGAACAGGGGGCGCGTTCGGACGAGCAGTACTTC.

Only a few counts were recorded for this clonotype. The CDR3 region is CASSLGPQDTQYF. CDR3 DNA: TGTGCCAGCAGCTTAGGCCCCCAAGATACGCAGTATTTT. The V gene is TRBV7-2, the J gene TRBJ2-3; D gene uncertain. The CDR3 contains 13 residues. CDR1 and CDR2 from the germline V gene are SGHTA and FQGNSA. V was cut by 1 base and J by 5 bases, with 7 bases left in between.

This clonotype has just a few counts. The chain combines TRBV20-1 with TRBJ2-5, with D unclear. The germline V gene encodes CDR1 DFQATT and CDR2 SNEGSKA (reference sequence). The V and J ends lost 3 bases and 1 base respectively, with 6 bases between them. CDR3 length: 12 residues. CDR3 amino acids: CSARVSQETQYF. The CDR3 region has the DNA TGCAGTGCTAGGGTCAGCCAAGAGACCCAGTACTTC.

Concerning this clonotype: The conserved phenylalanine or tryptophan normally closing the CDR3 is absent here, so this likely arose from a read error. The DNA is omitted, as the CDR3 cannot be located on it reliably, and the CDR3 follows TCRdb's listing. The chain uses TRBV7-9 and TRBJ2-5. The CDR3 contains 16 residues when both ends are counted. CDR1 is SEHNR, CDR2 FQNEAQ, per germline (reference sequence). The CDR3 sequence is CASSLDHWSYGYTFGS.

The V gene is TRBV7-6, the J gene TRBJ2-1, with D perhaps TRBD1 or TRBD2 (5 bases each). CDR1 SGHVS and CDR2 FNYEAQ come from the germline V gene. The CDR3 totals 20 residues. The ends were cut back, 7 bases at V and 0 bases at J, with 28 bases in the middle. CDR3 residues: CASTGRKEGGGQYSYNEQFF. CDR3 DNA: TGTGCCAGCACGGGACGCAAAGAAGGCGGCGGACAATACTCCTACAATGAGCAGTTCTTC.

The chain carries TRBV25-1 and TRBJ2-1; 7 bases align to TRBD2. The CDR3 is 13 amino acids. With V trimmed by 9 bases and J by 5 bases, 7 bases remained unmatched. The germline gives CDR1 MGHDK, CDR2 SYGVNS. DNA of the CDR3: TGTGCCAGTGAAGTTGCGGGAGACAATGAGCAGTTCTTC. Residues: CASEVAGDNEQFF.

This clonotype was picked up many times. The gene calls are TRBV7-8 and TRBJ2-1; TRBD2 might be the D (5 bases). V was trimmed by 2 bases and J by 15 bases, leaving 20 bases between them. The germline gives CDR1 SGHVS, CDR2 FQNEAQ. The CDR3 is made up of 14 amino acids. The CDR3: CASSLQPRTRFPFF. CDR3 nucleotide sequence: TGTGCCAGCAGCTTACAGCCCCGCACTAGATTTCCGTTCTTC.

Comment on this clonotype: Germline is not matched at one junction end, which may reflect a read error. The J gene is TRBJ2-7, the V gene TRBV20-1; 9 bases align to TRBD2. CDR1 DFQATT and CDR2 SNEGSKA come from the germline V gene (reference sequence). The CDR3 is 16 amino acids. The chain's CDR3 is CSGRESGLAGIGEQYF. CDR3 DNA: TGCAGTGGTAGAGAGTCTGGCCTAGCGGGAATAGGCGAGCAGTACTTC.

This chain joins TRBV12-3 or TRBV12-4 and TRBJ2-5; 7 bases match TRBD2. The CDR3 has 13 amino acids. V was clipped by 3 bases and J by 4 bases; unmatched bases: 2. CDR3 region: CASSLGGLETQYF. The CDR3 DNA follows: TGTGCCAGCAGTTTGGGGGGGTTAGAGACCCAGTACTTC.

This clonotype was seen ten or more times. The chain employs TRBV10-3 and TRBJ1-2, with D unresolved. This CDR3 comprises 14 residues. From germline, CDR1 is ENHRY and CDR2 SYGVKD. The germline V and J ends were trimmed by 0 bases and 4 bases, with 9 bases remaining between them. The CDR3 DNA reads as TGTGCCATCAGTGAGTCGGAGGGCGGCTATGGCTACACCTTC. It codes for CAISESEGGYGYTF.

The rearrangement uses TRBV29-1 and TRBJ2-7, with D hard to call. V lost 5 bases, J lost 0 bases, and 8 bases lay in between. Germline loops: CDR1 SQVTM, CDR2 ANQGSEA. CDR3 length: 12 residues. In nucleotides, the CDR3 is TGCAGCGTTCGGCAGAGCTCCTACGAGCAGTACTTC. Its translation: CSVRQSSYEQYF.

J is TRBJ2-2 and V is TRBV7-9; D perhaps matches TRBD2 (5 bases). The CDR3 has 13 residues. The germline V and J ends were trimmed by 3 bases and 4 bases, with 6 bases remaining between them. CDR1 is SEHNR, CDR2 FQNEAQ, per germline (reference sequence). This CDR3 is CASSLTTTGELFF. The CDR3 bases are TGTGCCAGCAGCTTGACTACCACCGGGGAGCTGTTTTTT.

This clonotype was detected a few times. Here the CDR3 DNA reads TGTGCCAGTACCCCTTATAGGACTAGCGCCACCGGGGAGCTGTTTTTT. Translated: CASTPYRTSATGELFF. The rearrangement links TRBV19 to TRBJ2-2; TRBD2 matches at 9 bases. Per the germline V gene, CDR1 is LNHDA and CDR2 is SQIVND (reference sequence). CDR3 length equals 16 residues. V was clipped by 7 bases and J by 4 bases; unmatched bases: 10.

This sequence joins TRBV7-9 and TRBJ2-3, with 7 bases lining up with TRBD2. V trimming: 5 bases; J trimming: 0 bases; junction bases outside the gene matches: 11. Germline loops: CDR1 SEHNR, CDR2 FQNEAQ (reference sequence). This CDR3 contains 17 residues. CDR3 DNA sequence: TGTGCCAGCAGCCTGACCTTCACTAGCGCTAGCACAGATACGCAGTATTTT. The encoded protein is CASSLTFTSASTDTQYF.

This rearrangement joins TRBV20-1 to TRBJ2-1; TRBD1 is a possible D gene (5 bases). Germline V gives CDR1 DFQATT, CDR2 SNEGSKA (reference sequence). The germline V and J ends were trimmed by 0 bases and 1 base, with 10 bases remaining between them. This CDR3 region has 15 residues. CDR3 in amino acids: CSARDLGRSYNEQFF. The CDR3 coding sequence is TGCAGTGCTAGAGATCTGGGGCGGTCCTACAATGAGCAGTTCTTC.